The 8 T cell receptor beta chains below all came from one sample that was sequenced in a study of OX40 agonist ivuxolimab in advanced cancers. The library was produced with the immunoSEQ multiplex PCR assay. Held by TCRdb, this immuneACCESS table contains in-frame sequences only and omits some clones. Under half of the omission traces to an unresolved V gene where checked; the cause of the rest is unknown. In all, the sample holds 35,000 to 55,000 clones, and approximately 88% of those were seen once. The ten largest account for about 15% of the sample. The sequenced sample was CD4+ or CD8+ T cells sorted from blood, obtained in a trial of the OX40 agonist ivuxolimab. All receptors derive from an adult with an advanced solid tumor such as melanoma, head and neck, liver or kidney cancer.

This chain uses TRBV7-8 with TRBJ2-2, with a weak D call TRBD1 (6 bases). The CDR3 extends over 17 amino acids. The V end was cut by 5 bases, the J end by 2 bases, with 18 bases between. Germline V gives CDR1 SGHVS, CDR2 FQNEAQ. For the CDR3, the DNA is TGTGCCAGCAGCCTCTCCACCGGGACACCTAACACCGGGGAGCTGTTTTTT. Its translation is CASSLSTGTPNTGELFF.

This clone was seen only a few times. V and J are TRBV5-1 and TRBJ1-1, with TRBD1 matching 9 bases. Germline V lookup: CDR1 SGHRS, CDR2 YFSETQ. With V trimmed by 1 base and J by 7 bases, 5 bases remained unmatched. The CDR3 spans 14 residues. The CDR3 DNA follows: TGCGCCAGCAGCTTGAGGCCGGGACAGGGTGAAGCTTTCTTT. Its translation is CASSLRPGQGEAFF.

The rearrangement uses TRBV9 and TRBJ1-6, with D perhaps matching TRBD1 (6 bases). Trimming shortened V by 5 bases and J by 8 bases, and 14 bases separated the two germline ends. This CDR3 contains 14 residues. Per the germline V gene, CDR1 is SGDLS and CDR2 is YYNGEE. CDR3 nucleotide sequence: TGTGCCAGCAGATATCGGACAGAGTATTCACCCCTCCACTTT. Protein sequence: CASRYRTEYSPLHF. Looking up the rest from reference TRBV9 and TRBJ1-6 gives the full variable domain: DSGVTQTPKHLITATGQRVTLRCSPRSGDLSVYWYQQSLDQGLQFLIQYYNGEERAKGNILERFSAQQFPDLHSELNLSSLELGDSALYFCASRYRTEYSPLHFGNGTRLTVT.

The rearrangement joins TRBV9 to TRBJ2-7, with TRBD1 matching over 8 bases. The CDR3 consists of 13 residues. The germline V gene encodes CDR1 SGDLS and CDR2 YYNGEE. Losses at the gene ends were 7 bases for V and 1 base for J; bases not matched to a gene: 4. CDR3 bases: TGTGCCAGCTCGGGACAGGAGTCCTACGAGCAGTACTTC. The encoded protein is CASSGQESYEQYF. Full variable domain (rest looked up from reference TRBV9 and TRBJ2-7): DSGVTQTPKHLITATGQRVTLRCSPRSGDLSVYWYQQSLDQGLQFLIQYYNGEERAKGNILERFSAQQFPDLHSELNLSSLELGDSALYFCASSGQESYEQYFGPGTRLTVT.

The J gene is TRBJ2-7, the V gene TRBV5-6; 9 bases are a match to TRBD1. CDR1 SGHDT and CDR2 YYEEEE come from the germline V gene. J lost 2 bases, V lost 6 bases, and 6 bases had no gene match. This CDR3 has 14 amino acids. The chain's CDR3 is CASKRDRAPYEQYF. In DNA form, the CDR3 reads TGTGCCAGCAAAAGGGACAGGGCCCCCTACGAGCAGTACTTC.

V gene TRBV19 combines with J gene TRBJ1-5; D possibly corresponds to TRBD1 (5 bases). Germline V CDR1 and CDR2: LNHDA, SQIVND (reference sequence). V lost 3 bases and J lost 1, with 10 bases in between. This CDR3 region has 15 residues. In DNA, the CDR3 is TGTGCCAGTAGTATGGTGCAGGGCAGCAATCAGCCCCAGCATTTT. It is translated as CASSMVQGSNQPQHF.

V is TRBV15 and J is TRBJ1-5; 10 positions match TRBD1. CDR3 length: 13 residues. V lost 3 bases, J lost 8 bases, and 1 base stayed unmatched. The germline V gene encodes CDR1 LNHNV and CDR2 YYDKDF (reference sequence). The chain's CDR3 is CATSRGQGKPQHF. The CDR3 DNA follows: TGTGCCACCAGCAGGGGACAGGGGAAGCCCCAGCATTTT. Filled out from reference TRBV15 and TRBJ1-5, the complete variable domain reads DAMVIQNPRYQVTQFGKPVTLSCSQTLNHNVMYWYQQKSSQAPKLLFHYYDKDFNNEADTPDNFQSRRPNTSFCFLDIRSPGLGDTAMYLCATSRGQGKPQHFGDGTRLSIL.

The V call is TRBV25-1, the J call TRBJ2-2; no clear D. Trimming left V 5 bases short and J 3 bases short, with 10 bases between. Germline V gene data show CDR1 as MGHDK and CDR2 as SYGVNS. The CDR3 extends over 14 amino acids. As DNA, the CDR3 is TGTGCCAGCAGTAGAATTCAGGACACCGGGGAGCTGTTTTTT. Its translation is CASSRIQDTGELFF.